The 20 T cell receptor beta chains in this list originate from one sample, sequenced in a study of shared clonotypes between healthy human individuals. The assay was immunoSEQ multiplex PCR, and TCRdb's table has in-frame clones only and misses some. This table has about 730,000 clones, 72% appearing once. The sample taken for sequencing was memory CD4+ T cells sorted from blood. Subset given: CD45RA-negative fraction. These receptors originate from a woman aged 25 to 39 in good health.

The chain carries TRBV28 and TRBJ2-7; maybe TRBD1 (5 bases). The CDR3 loop spans 18 amino acids. Germline V CDR1 and CDR2: MDHEN, SYDVKM. The ends were cut back, 5 bases at V and 0 bases at J, with 23 bases in the middle. The CDR3 coding sequence is TGTGCCAGCAGTCCCATTGAACTGACAGAACAGAGCTCCTACGAGCAGTACTTC. Encoded protein: CASSPIELTEQSSYEQYF. Complete variable domain (other parts from reference TRBV28 and TRBJ2-7): DVKVTQSSRYLVKRTGEKVFLECVQDMDHENMFWYRQDPGLGLRLIYFSYDVKMKEKGDIPEGYSVSREKKERFSLILESASTNQTSMYLCASSPIELTEQSSYEQYFGPGTRLTVT.

This clone was seen a handful of times. This sequence joins TRBV19 and TRBJ2-5; 13 bases line up with TRBD2. Germline V gives CDR1 LNHDA, CDR2 SQIVND (reference sequence). The CDR3 covers 16 residues. Trimming cost V 5 bases and J 5 bases; bases outside gene matches: 8. The CDR3 nucleotides read TGTGCCAGTAGTGAACGGACTAGCGGGAGTGGGGAGACCCAGTACTTC. This encodes CASSERTSGSGETQYF.

This clone was detected only a few times. The chain joins TRBV7-9 to TRBJ2-6; unclear D gene. CDR1 SEHNR and CDR2 FQNEAQ come from the germline V gene (reference sequence). Trimming took off 5 bases at V and 0 bases at J, with 5 bases between the two ends. The CDR3 runs to 14 residues. CDR3: CASSQNSGANVLTF. The CDR3 DNA is TGTGCCAGCAGCCAAAACTCTGGGGCCAACGTCCTGACTTTC. The whole variable domain, filled in from reference TRBV7-9 and TRBJ2-6, reads DTGVSQNPRHKITKRGQNVTFRCDPISEHNRLYWYRQTLGQGPEFLTYFQNEAQLEKSRLLSDRFSAERPKGSFSTLEIQRTEQGDSAMYLCASSQNSGANVLTFGAGSRLTVL.

In this sample, this clone turned up a few times. Other DNA sequences of this sample code for an identical CDR3. This chain links TRBV28 with TRBJ1-1; D unresolved. Between the trimmed V and J ends, which lost 5 bases and 3 bases, there was a span of 4 bases. From germline, CDR1 is MDHEN and CDR2 SYDVKM. This CDR3 is built from 11 residues. The CDR3 spells CASSRYTEAFF. Written as DNA, the CDR3 is TGTGCCAGCAGTAGATACACTGAAGCTTTCTTT.

The genes are TRBV7-2 and TRBJ2-7, with 8 positions matching TRBD2. Germline CDR1 reads SGHTA; CDR2 reads FQGNSA. V trimming: 1 base; J trimming: 9 bases; junction bases outside the gene matches: 8. The CDR3 covers 14 residues. In DNA, the CDR3 is TGTGCCAGCAGCTTAGGAACTAGCGGCGACCGGCAGTACTTC. This gives the protein CASSLGTSGDRQYF.

V usage is TRBV25-1 and J usage is TRBJ2-5; a weak D match, TRBD2 (5 bases). This CDR3 has 13 residues. From germline, CDR1 is MGHDK and CDR2 SYGVNS. V was trimmed by 4 bases and J by 6 bases, leaving 12 bases between them. The CDR3 here is CASSGPGWKTQYF. The CDR3 DNA follows: TGTGCCAGCAGTGGGCCGGGATGGAAGACCCAGTACTTC.

This rearrangement joins TRBV5-1 to TRBJ2-7; D is perhaps TRBD1 (5 bases). V gave up 1 base and J gave up 0 bases, with 11 bases separating them. Germline lookup yields CDR1 SGHRS and CDR2 YFSETQ. This CDR3 comprises 15 residues. The CDR3 spells CASSLTGTSSYEQYF. CDR3 nucleotides: TGCGCCAGCAGCTTGACAGGAACCAGCTCCTACGAGCAGTACTTC.

The genes are TRBV5-4 and TRBJ2-2; 11 bases align to TRBD2. Unmatched junction bases numbered 4, after V lost 2 bases and J lost 4 bases. The germline CDR1 and CDR2 sequences are SGHNT and YYREEE (reference sequence). This CDR3 spans 16 amino acids. The CDR3 reads CASSFLAGGSTGELFF. In nucleotides, the CDR3 is TGTGCCAGCAGCTTTTTAGCGGGAGGGAGCACCGGGGAGCTGTTTTTT. The full variable domain, in which reference TRBV5-4 and TRBJ2-2 provide the parts outside the CDR3, is ETGVTQSPTHLIKTRGQQVTLRCSSQSGHNTVSWYQQALGQGPQFIFQYYREEENGRGNFPPRFSGLQFPNYSSELNVNALELDDSALYLCASSFLAGGSTGELFFGEGSRLTVL.

This clone has only a few counts. The chain has TRBV30 and TRBJ2-5; 12 bases fit TRBD1. Per the germline V gene, CDR1 is GTSNPN and CDR2 is SVGIG (reference sequence). Trimming removed 1 base from V and 6 bases from J; junction bases left unmatched: 9. The CDR3 sequence is 16 residues long. CDR3 DNA: TGTGCCTGGAGTGCCCTAGGGACAGGGGGCGGAAAGACCCAGTACTTC. This translates into CAWSALGTGGGKTQYF. The variable domain in full, with the rest retrieved from reference TRBV30 and TRBJ2-5, is SQTIHQWPATLVQPVGSPLSLECTVEGTSNPNLYWYRQAAGRGLQLLFYSVGIGQISSEVPQNLSASRPQDRQFILSSKKLLLSDSGFYLCAWSALGTGGGKTQYFGPGTRLLVL.

This chain joins TRBV28 and TRBJ2-7; 7 nucleotides match TRBD2. CDR3 length equals 16 residues. Germline lookup yields CDR1 MDHEN and CDR2 SYDVKM. Germline trimming cut 7 bases from V and 1 base from J; bases unmatched to any gene: 13. CDR3 sequence (DNA): TGTGCCAGCAAACCTAACTGGCGGGAGCCTTCCTACGAGCAGTACTTC. Its protein is CASKPNWREPSYEQYF. Based on the CDR3 plus reference TRBV28 and TRBJ2-7, the full variable domain is DVKVTQSSRYLVKRTGEKVFLECVQDMDHENMFWYRQDPGLGLRLIYFSYDVKMKEKGDIPEGYSVSREKKERFSLILESASTNQTSMYLCASKPNWREPSYEQYFGPGTRLTVT.

This chain uses TRBV18 with TRBJ2-3, with D unresolved. Trimming removed 4 bases at V and 0 bases at J, with 5 bases between. Germline CDR1 and CDR2: KGHSH and LQKENI. The CDR3 has 13 residues. CDR3 sequence: CASSLSSTDTQYF. In DNA, the CDR3 is TGTGCCAGCTCACTCTCTAGCACAGATACGCAGTATTTT.

V and J are TRBV5-1 and TRBJ1-4; D is possibly TRBD1 (5 bases). Looked up from germline, CDR1 is SGHRS and CDR2 is YFSETQ. V was clipped by 4 bases and J by 5 bases, with 18 bases between them. This CDR3 contains 16 residues. This chain's CDR3 is CASSRNIAGMNEKLFF. CDR3 DNA sequence: TGCGCCAGCAGCCGGAACATTGCAGGGATGAATGAAAAACTGTTTTTT.

The V gene is TRBV5-1, the J gene TRBJ2-3; D call uncertain. The germline gives CDR1 SGHRS, CDR2 YFSETQ. The CDR3 covers 13 residues. Trimming pared 4 bases from V and 8 bases from J, leaving 14 bases between. For the CDR3, the DNA is TGCGCCAGCAGCCCGGCCTCAGAGGCTACGCAGTATTTT. Translation: CASSPASEATQYF.

This chain connects TRBV18 to TRBJ2-5; 10 bases line up with TRBD2. Trimming took 4 bases from V and 2 from J; bases not matched to a gene: 4. Per the germline V gene, CDR1 is KGHSH and CDR2 is LQKENI. The CDR3 consists of 15 residues. The CDR3 nucleotides are TGTGCCAGCTCACGCGGGACTAGCGAACAAGAGACCCAGTACTTC. Translating gives CASSRGTSEQETQYF. The whole variable domain, remainder taken from reference TRBV18 and TRBJ2-5, is NAGVMQNPRHLVRRRGQEARLRCSPMKGHSHVYWYRQLPEEGLKFMVYLQKENIIDESGMPKERFSAEFPKEGPSILRIQQVVRGDSAAYFCASSRGTSEQETQYFGPGTRLLVL.

In its sample, this clone was seen a few times. The V call is TRBV6-1, the J call TRBJ2-2; 9 bases are shared with TRBD2. After removal of 6 bases from V and 11 bases from J, the junction contained 10 bases not matched to a gene. Germline values: CDR1 MNHNS, CDR2 SASEGT. This CDR3 contains 14 residues. CDR3 in amino acids: CASSAGLANLELFF. The CDR3 DNA is TGTGCCAGCAGCGCGGGACTAGCTAATCTCGAGCTGTTTTTT.

The chain links TRBV2 to TRBJ2-4; 10 bases agree with TRBD2. Germline V CDR1 and CDR2: SNHLY, FYNNEI. The CDR3 sequence is 15 residues long. Losses at the gene ends were 10 bases for V and 0 bases for J; bases not matched to a gene: 6. For the CDR3, the DNA is TGTGCCACCCGGAGCGGGAGGGAAGCCAAAAACATTCAGTACTTC. It encodes CATRSGREAKNIQYF.

The chain is built from TRBV4-2 and TRBJ1-2, with D unclear. Per the germline V gene, CDR1 is LGHNA and CDR2 is YNFKEQ. The CDR3 spans 11 residues. Between the trimmed V and J ends, which lost 6 bases and 8 bases, there was a span of 10 bases. The CDR3 bases are TGTGCCAGCAGGGAAGGAAACGGCTACACCTTC. Its translation is CASREGNGYTF.

The chain uses TRBV5-1 and TRBJ2-2; 7 positions agree with TRBD2. This CDR3 has 15 amino acids. Germline CDR1 SGHRS, CDR2 YFSETQ. V was pared by 3 bases and J by 2 bases, with 4 bases of the junction left unmatched. CDR3 DNA sequence: TGCGCCAGCAGCTCCGGGACTAAAAACACCGGGGAGCTGTTTTTT. Protein sequence: CASSSGTKNTGELFF. The full variable domain, completed using reference TRBV5-1 and TRBJ2-2, is KAGVTQTPRYLIKTRGQQVTLSCSPISGHRSVSWYQQTPGQGLQFLFEYFSETQRNKGNFPGRFSGRQFSNSRSEMNVSTLELGDSALYLCASSSGTKNTGELFFGEGSRLTVL.

The genes are TRBV4-1 and TRBJ2-7, with 9 bases lining up with TRBD2. V lost 4 bases to trimming and J lost 3 bases; unmatched junction nucleotides: 7. CDR1 MGHRA and CDR2 YSYEKL come from the germline V gene. This CDR3 region has 15 residues. CDR3 region: CASSPIAGDLYEQYF. The CDR3 region has the DNA TGCGCCAGCAGCCCAATAGCGGGAGATCTCTACGAGCAGTACTTC.

The J gene is TRBJ1-1, the V gene TRBV27; 8 bases are a match to TRBD1. The CDR3 is made up of 15 amino acids. V dropped 5 bases and J dropped 4; count of bases not matched to a gene: 9. Germline V gene sequence: CDR1 MNHEY, CDR2 SMNVEV (reference sequence). CDR3 amino acids: CASSIWTGRVTEAFF. The CDR3 DNA reads TGTGCCAGCAGTATATGGACAGGGCGGGTCACTGAAGCTTTCTTT.